This T cell receptor (beta chain) appears in the sequencing data of a study of shared clonotypes between healthy human individuals. Naive CD8 populations comprised CD45RO-negative cells positively selected for CCR7, excluding terminally differentiated effector memory CD45RA+ cells. Sequencing used immunoSEQ multiplex PCR; TCRdb keeps in-frame clones, though not all of them. The top ten clones hold 0.11% of a sample with hundreds of thousands of clones, 90% to 95% of them seen once. CDR3 length: 16 residues. Germline V lookup: CDR1 MNHEY, CDR2 SMNVEV (reference sequence). V was shortened by 5 bases and J by 7 bases, with 21 bases between the two germline ends.

The chain carries TRBV27 and TRBJ1-5, with D possibly TRBD1 on 5 matching bases. Sequencing used naive CD8+ T cells sorted from blood. The TCR was taken from a woman aged 25 to 45 in good health. DNA of the CDR3: TGTGCCAGCAGTCCCGGGACCACCGGGCATAGCCAGCCCCAGCATTTT. Protein: CASSPGTTGHSQPQHF.